A single sample gave rise to the 2 T cell receptor beta chains below, sequenced in a study of blood T cell repertoires in COVID-19. Repertoires were generated with immunoSEQ multiplex PCR, while TCRdb's copy carries only in-frame clones and drops some. The table records about 210,000 clones, roughly 90% of them present only once. Sequencing was performed on peripheral blood. These receptors were collected from a woman aged 40 to 55 with acute or convalescent COVID-19.

This clone was detected only once. The rearrangement joins TRBV6-5 to TRBJ1-2; D is unclear. The V end lost 4 bases, the J end lost 6 bases, and 15 bases lay between the germline ends. The CDR3 totals 14 residues. Germline CDR1 and CDR2: MNHEY and SVGAGI. The CDR3 loop is CASSSTLLRDGYTF. The CDR3 DNA is TGTGCCAGCAGTTCGACCCTTTTGAGGGATGGCTACACCTTC.

This clone was seen only a few times. J is TRBJ1-2 and V is TRBV28; D is possibly TRBD1 (6 bases). The CDR3 runs to 15 residues. V lost 4 bases to trimming and J lost 3 bases, with 15 bases between them. Germline CDR1 reads MDHEN; CDR2 reads SYDVKM. Here the CDR3 reads CASSSGGATYYGYTF. CDR3 nucleotide sequence: TGTGCCAGCAGTTCGGGGGGGGCGACGTACTATGGCTACACCTTC.